This T cell receptor (beta chain) comes out of a study of vaccination and CD4 T cells after COVID-19. About the research overall: Stimuli were overlapping spike peptide pools of SARS-CoV-2 and three common cold coronaviruses (HCoV-NL63, HCoV-OC43, HCoV-229E). Findings and limits, study-wide: SARS-CoV-2-reactive clonotypes rose nonsignificantly, with the median going from 21 to 38.

Treatment meaning: roughly 10-day PBMC culture with coronavirus spike peptide pools or control peptides (ViraFEST assay). Alongside approximately 10 IU/ml IL-2 and around 10 ug/ml peptide pools, PBMCs were cultured at about 2.2 million per well. From germline, CDR1 is MNHEY and CDR2 SVGEGT. The length of the CDR3 is 18 residues. The junction had 11 bases not matched to a gene; V was cut back by 0 bases and J by 9 bases. As regards this clonotype: What it binds is unknown.

Once obtained from cultured CD4+ T cells, the DNA was sequenced using the Oncomine TCR Beta short-read assay. Using the QIAamp micro DNA kit, genomic DNA was extracted from the CD4+ T cells that had been cultured. TCRdb itself ran the PCR reads through MiXCR, one entry per CDR3 protein. Of about 19,000 distinct CDR3 sequences in the sample, roughly 31% were seen once. The source is a human donor with COVID-19. What was sequenced was cultured CD4+ T cells from blood. V is TRBV6-2 or TRBV6-3 and J is TRBJ1-6; 10 bases map to TRBD1. DNA for the CDR3: TGTGCCAGCAGTTACTCGGATGGGACAGGGGCTAGCGCTTCACCCCTCCACTTT. This codes for CASSYSDGTGASASPLHF.